Reported below is one T cell receptor (beta chain). No antigen is known for it. From the reads, TCRdb called clonotypes with MiXCR, one entry per CDR3 protein. The table has 100,000 to 150,000 distinct CDR3 sequences, over 30% seen once; the top ten hold 58%. The CDR3 runs to 13 residues. CDR1 is LNHDA, CDR2 SQIVND, per germline (reference sequence). V shed 7 bases and J shed 0 bases, with 9 bases lying between them. This entry comes from a study of T cell repertoires in cytomegalovirus infection. As for the study in general: CMV epitopes in the study were HLA-C-restricted (recently identified) and HLA-B-restricted (well studied). A matching HLA type, together with CMV infection, was signaled by public TCR beta signatures. Whole-study results and caveats: Cumulative frequency (of public TCR beta family members) identified carriers of CMV plus the relevant HLA. Clonotype analysis showed dominance of the ex vivo response by HLA-C-restricted CMV-specific TCR beta clonotypes.

This chain uses TRBV19 with TRBJ1-1; D is ambiguous. Here the sequenced sample was CD8+ T cells from cultured PBMCs, taken from culture after CMV antigen stimulation. The sequence was obtained from a human donor in good health (CMV status not recorded). Some clones in this sample may be carry-over from other donors' samples. The CDR3 region is CASKWSMNTEAFF. The CDR3 DNA sequence: TGTGCCAGTAAATGGAGCATGAACACTGAAGCTTTCTTT. The full variable domain, completed using reference TRBV19 and TRBJ1-1, is DGGITQSPKYLFRKEGQNVTLSCEQNLNHDAMYWYRQDPGQGLRLIYYSQIVNDFQKGDIAEGYSVSREKKESFPLTVTSAQKNPTAFYLCASKWSMNTEAFFGQGTRLTVV.